Reported below is one T cell receptor (beta chain). Under the authors' procedure: Reference gene primer amplification in the assay estimated nucleated cell counts. Method: immunoSEQ multiplex PCR; TCRdb's copy keeps in-frame clones and lacks some. Clone size and the V and J calls come from that table; the DNA yielded D and trimming. The sample includes around 110,000 clones, roughly 90% seen only once; the top ten take 4.9%. This CDR3 has 15 amino acids. Germline CDR1 SGHAT, CDR2 FQNNGV. V lost 2 bases to trimming and J lost 3 bases, with 11 bases between them. This sample was included in a study of blood T cell repertoires in COVID-19. About the research overall: Samples of COVID-19 (acute and convalescent) were obtained from the United States, Italy and Spain.

Specimen: peripheral blood. This sequence joins TRBV11-2 and TRBJ2-1; no clear D gene. The sequence was obtained from a man in his forties with active or convalescent COVID-19. CDR3 sequence (DNA): TGTGCCAGCAGCTTATCGAGCTACTTCTACAATGAGCAGTTCTTC. It translates to CASSLSSYFYNEQFF.